These 20 T cell receptor beta chains share one sample of origin, sequenced in a study of breast tumors, draining lymph nodes, adjacent tissues listed by TCRdb under 2016. Lymph node samples came from the axillary draining lymph nodes of breast cancer patients. The library was obtained by multiplex PCR. The instrument given in TCRdb is Illumina HiSeq 2000. Using fastp trimming at Q25 and MiXCR clonotype assembly, TCRdb reanalyzed the public sequencing data and kept in-frame beta chains. Rows matching on CDR3 protein sequence are summarized as one entry with the most common DNA and genes. This sample comprises about 230,000 distinct CDR3 sequences, about a third of them detected only once. The biggest ten clones account for around 1.4% of the sample. The specimen was axillary lymph node tissue. The receptors come from a female donor with breast cancer. Some clones in this sample may be carry-over from other donors' samples.

With regard to this clonotype: Since a much larger clone is just one base distant, this may be a read error. The gene calls are TRBV19 and TRBJ2-1, with D tentatively TRBD2 (6 bases). Looked up from germline, CDR1 is LNHDA and CDR2 is SQIVND (reference sequence). The CDR3 has 17 residues. CDR3 region: CASSTRRDSGSYNEQSF. The CDR3 region has the DNA TGTGCCAGTAGTACCCGCCGGGACTCCGGCTCCTACAATGAGCAGTCCTTC.

In this sample, this clonotype turned up many times. The V call is TRBV20-1, the J call TRBJ2-2, with D possibly TRBD1 on 7 matching bases. CDR3 length: 17 residues. V shed 3 bases and J shed 0 bases, with 17 bases lying between them. The germline CDR1 and CDR2 sequences are DFQATT and SNEGSKA (reference sequence). This CDR3 is CSARGLGGTANTGELFF. DNA for the CDR3: TGCAGTGCTAGGGGTCTTGGCGGGACAGCGAACACCGGGGAGCTGTTTTTT.

Comment on this clonotype: A much larger clone is a single base away; this may be a read error. The chain is built from TRBV30 and TRBJ2-3, with 11 bases that match TRBD1. The V gene's germline CDR1 is GTSNPN and CDR2 SVGIG (reference sequence). This CDR3 has 15 amino acids. The V and J ends lost 2 bases and 3 bases, in that order; junction bases with no gene match: 4. The chain's CDR3 is CAWSYGTGGTDTQYF. Written as DNA, the CDR3 is TGTGCCTGGAGTTATGGGACAGGGGGAACAGATACGCAGTATTTT.

Details on this clonotype: Relative to the germline gene, one junction end is altered; a read error may explain this. The rearrangement links TRBV20-1 to TRBJ2-6, with D perhaps matching TRBD2 (5 bases). CDR1 and CDR2 (germline): DFQATT, SNEGSKA (reference sequence). CDR3 length equals 12 residues. CDR3 DNA sequence: TGCAGTGCTAGAGATGGGCGGGTTCGTGTAGCTTTC. Translated: CSARDGRVRVAF.

As to this clonotype: A much larger clone differs by one base, so this may be a read error. This chain joins TRBV6-6 and TRBJ2-7, with D perhaps TRBD1 (6 bases). Germline V lookup: CDR1 MNHNY, CDR2 SVGAGI (reference sequence). The ends were cut back, 5 bases at V and 3 bases at J, with 11 bases in the middle. This CDR3 has 13 amino acids. This chain's CDR3 is CASSHLQGYEQYF. The CDR3 region has the DNA TGTGCCAGCAGTCATCTACAGGGCTACGAGCAGTACTTC.

This clonotype was picked up many times. V gene TRBV3-1 combines with J gene TRBJ1-5; 10 bases line up with TRBD1. This CDR3 region has 16 residues. The V and J ends lost 4 bases and 4 bases, in that order; junction bases with no gene match: 7. Germline CDR1 LGHDT, CDR2 YNNKEL (reference sequence). This chain's CDR3 is CASSRGGQGYNQPQHF. The CDR3 bases are TGTGCCAGCAGCCGGGGGGGACAGGGGTATAATCAGCCCCAGCATTTT.

This clonotype has at least ten counts. This may come from a read error, since a much larger clone is one base off. The gene calls are TRBV20-1 and TRBJ1-2; 7 nucleotides match TRBD1. The length of the CDR3 is 12 residues. Germline loops: CDR1 DFQATT, CDR2 SNEGSKA (reference sequence). CDR3 coding DNA: TGCAGTGCAAGGGACAGCTCCTATGGCTCCACCTTC. Residues: CSARDSSYGSTF.

Many counts were recorded for this clonotype. The chain is built from TRBV3-1 and TRBJ2-7; 9 bases agree with TRBD1. V shed 1 base and J 0 bases; nucleotides not matched to a gene: 7. The CDR3 totals 17 residues. Germline CDR1 is LGHDT and CDR2 is YNNKEL (reference sequence). CDR3: CASSQGRGTGISYEQYF. CDR3 sequence (DNA): TGTGCCAGCAGCCAAGGCCGAGGGACAGGGATCTCCTACGAGCAGTACTTC.

About this clonotype: This may come from a read error, since a much larger clone is one base off. This chain links TRBV5-1 with TRBJ2-5; 9 bases agree with TRBD1. The CDR3 totals 14 residues. The ends lost 7 bases at V and 9 bases at J; junction bases unmatched: 13. The germline CDR1 and CDR2 sequences are SGHRS and YFSETQ. The CDR3 loop reads CASGSTGGGEPQYF. DNA of the CDR3: TGCGCCAGCGGATCCACAGGGGGCGGTGAGCCCCAGTACTTC.

This clonotype was observed at least ten times. The chain is built from TRBV5-1 and TRBJ1-6; D remains ambiguous. This CDR3 spans 14 amino acids. Between the trimmed V and J ends, which lost 5 bases and 10 bases, there was a span of 16 bases. Per the germline V gene, CDR1 is SGHRS and CDR2 is YFSETQ. CDR3 sequence reads: CASRWFGERSPLHF. The CDR3 bases are TGCGCCAGCAGATGGTTTGGGGAGAGGTCACCCCTCCACTTT. Using reference TRBV5-1 and TRBJ1-6 for the parts outside the CDR3, the full variable domain is KAGVTQTPRYLIKTRGQQVTLSCSPISGHRSVSWYQQTPGQGLQFLFEYFSETQRNKGNFPGRFSGRQFSNSRSEMNVSTLELGDSALYLCASRWFGERSPLHFGNGTRLTVT.

This chain joins TRBV6-2 or TRBV6-3 and TRBJ1-2, with 9 nucleotides matching TRBD1. The CDR3 has 13 residues. Trimming took 0 bases from V and 8 from J; bases not matched to a gene: 1. The germline V gene has CDR1 MNHEY and CDR2 SVGEGT. The chain's CDR3 is CASSYSGQGGYTF. CDR3 DNA: TGTGCCAGCAGTTACTCGGGACAGGGAGGCTACACCTTC.

The table lists this clonotype with many counts. The chain recombines TRBV12-3 or TRBV12-4 with TRBJ2-3, with D tentatively TRBD2 (5 bases). This CDR3 is 15 amino acids long. V lost 8 bases, J lost 2 bases, and 17 bases lay in between. CDR3 in amino acids: CASGSLVVITDTQYF. The CDR3 DNA reads as TGTGCCAGCGGCTCACTAGTAGTGATCACAGATACGCAGTATTTT.

In its sample, this clonotype was seen many times. CDR3 sequence: CASSGGEFQNEQFF. The CDR3 coding sequence is TGTGCCAGCAGTGGCGGGGAGTTCCAAAATGAGCAGTTCTTC. The chain recombines TRBV2 with TRBJ2-1, with TRBD2 as a possible D gene (6 bases). V shed 4 bases and J shed 7 bases, with 14 bases lying between them. From germline, CDR1 is SNHLY and CDR2 FYNNEI. There are 14 residues in the CDR3. The entire variable domain, with the rest obtained from reference TRBV2 and TRBJ2-1, is as follows: EPEVTQTPSHQVTQMGQEVILRCVPISNHLYFYWYRQILGQKVEFLVSFYNNEISEKSEIFDDQFSVERPDGSNFTLKIRSTKLEDSAMYFCASSGGEFQNEQFFGPGTRLTVL.

As concerns this clonotype: A much larger clone is a single base away; this may be a read error. The chain carries TRBV11-3 and TRBJ2-3; 10 bases align to TRBD1. In germline, CDR1 is SGHNT, CDR2 YENEEA. This CDR3 contains 14 residues. Here the CDR3 DNA reads TGTGCCAGCAGCGGGACAGGGGTAACAGGTACGCAGTATTTT. Protein: CASSGTGVTGTQYF.

In its sample, this clonotype was seen many times. The J gene is TRBJ1-2, the V gene TRBV5-1; TRBD1 matches at 9 bases. Germline lookup yields CDR1 SGHRS and CDR2 YFSETQ. V gave up 5 bases and J gave up 4 bases; unmatched junction bases: 6. This CDR3 comprises 14 residues. The CDR3 protein is CASRPGQGFYGYTF. The CDR3 nucleotides are TGCGCCAGCAGACCGGGACAGGGCTTCTATGGCTACACCTTC.

This clonotype has ten or more counts. The CDR3 sequence is CASRQSSSSYNEQFF. DNA of the CDR3: TGTGCCAGTAGACAATCTAGTAGCAGTTACAATGAGCAGTTCTTC. The chain recombines TRBV19 with TRBJ2-1; D remains unclear. Deletions cut 6 bases from V and 4 bases from J, with 16 bases between. Germline V gene lookup returns CDR1 LNHDA and CDR2 SQIVND (reference sequence). The CDR3 sequence is 15 residues long.

Comments on this clonotype: A read error is likely, as this CDR3 ends without the conserved phenylalanine or tryptophan. The DNA is omitted, as the CDR3 cannot be located on it reliably, and the CDR3 follows TCRdb's listing. The chain links TRBV3-1 to TRBJ2-5; the table's D call TRBD2 went unverified against the DNA. Termini included, the CDR3 measures 20 amino acids. Germline V lookup: CDR1 LGHDT, CDR2 YNNKEL (reference sequence). The CDR3 is CASSPPRLAGGETQYFGRTL.

The chain couples TRBV11-2 to TRBJ2-6; 7 positions agree with TRBD1. Germline trimming cut 2 bases from V and 4 bases from J; bases unmatched to any gene: 11. The germline CDR1 and CDR2 sequences are SGHAT and FQNNGV. The CDR3 length is 18 residues. The CDR3 nucleotides read TGTGCCAGCAGCTTATGGGGCCGACAGGGAGCCGGGGCCAACGTCCTGACTTTC. Translation: CASSLWGRQGAGANVLTF.

The V gene is TRBV2, the J gene TRBJ1-6; TRBD1 matches 10 bases. This CDR3 has 14 amino acids. CDR1 is SNHLY, CDR2 FYNNEI, per germline. V shed 6 bases, J shed 10 bases, and the junction held 6 bases outside the gene matches. The CDR3 region has the DNA TGTGCCAGCAGACCGGGACAGGGGACATCACCCCTCCACTTT. This sequence encodes CASRPGQGTSPLHF.

V gene TRBV11-1 combines with J gene TRBJ1-6; D perhaps matches TRBD1 (5 bases). V lost 5 bases and J 6 bases, leaving 14 bases between the germline ends. This CDR3 contains 15 residues. Germline assignment: CDR1 SGHAT and CDR2 FQDESV (reference sequence). CDR3 bases: TGTGCCAGCAGCGCACTGGGACGGGCTAATTCACCCCTCCACTTT. Its translation is CASSALGRANSPLHF.